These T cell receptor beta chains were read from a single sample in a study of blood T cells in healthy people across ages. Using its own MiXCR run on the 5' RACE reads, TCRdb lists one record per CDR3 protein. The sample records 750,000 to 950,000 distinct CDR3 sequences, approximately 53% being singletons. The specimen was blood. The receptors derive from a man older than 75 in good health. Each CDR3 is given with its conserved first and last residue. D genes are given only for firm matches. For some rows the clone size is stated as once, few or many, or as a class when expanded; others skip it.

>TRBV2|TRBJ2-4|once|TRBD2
CASSKTGTSGGKHIQYF
TGTGCCAGCAGTAAAACGGGGACTAGCGGGGGAAAACACATTCAGTACTTC
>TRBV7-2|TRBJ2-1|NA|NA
CASSSPGGVGQFF
TGTGCCAGCAGCTCCCCAGGGGGGGTGGGGCAGTTCTTC
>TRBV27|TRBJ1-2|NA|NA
CASSPKAERLYGYTF
TGTGCCAGCAGTCCGAAGGCAGAGCGACTCTATGGCTACACCTTC
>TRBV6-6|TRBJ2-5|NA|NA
CANSYDPQEAQYF
TGTGCCAACAGTTACGATCCCCAGGAGGCCCAGTACTTC
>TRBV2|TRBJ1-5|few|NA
CATSGQFSNQPQHF
TGTGCCACCAGTGGGCAGTTTAGCAATCAGCCCCAGCATTTT
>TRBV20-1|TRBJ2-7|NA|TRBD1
CSALRTGGYEQYF
TGCAGTGCCCTCCGGACAGGGGGGTACGAGCAGTACTTC
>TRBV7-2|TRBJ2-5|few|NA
CASSLAGATQYF
TGTGCCAGCAGCTTAGCTGGAGCGACCCAGTACTTC
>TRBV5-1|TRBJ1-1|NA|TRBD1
CASTLDRGDTEAFF
TGCGCCAGCACCCTGGACAGGGGGGACACTGAAGCTTTCTTT
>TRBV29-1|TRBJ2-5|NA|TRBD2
CSGRAGGEAQYF
TGCAGCGGGAGAGCGGGAGGAGAGGCCCAGTACTTC
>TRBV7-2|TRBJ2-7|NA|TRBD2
CASSFRGLAEAYEQYF
TGTGCCAGCAGCTTTCGGGGACTAGCGGAGGCCTACGAGCAGTACTTC
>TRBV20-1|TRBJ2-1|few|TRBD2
CSAGLAGENEQFF
TGCAGTGCCGGACTAGCGGGAGAGAATGAGCAGTTCTTC
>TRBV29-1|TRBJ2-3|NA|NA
CSSLGRGLRITDTQYF
TGCAGCTCCTTGGGACGGGGTTTAAGGATCACAGATACGCAGTATTTT
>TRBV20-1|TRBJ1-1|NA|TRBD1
CSAWTGGSGTEAFF
TGCAGTGCGTGGACAGGGGGCTCTGGGACTGAAGCTTTCTTT
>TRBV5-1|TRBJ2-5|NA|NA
CASGLVAVTETQYF
TGCGCCAGCGGCTTGGTGGCAGTAACGGAGACCCAGTACTTC
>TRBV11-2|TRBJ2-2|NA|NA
CASSSRRKQNTGELFF
TGTGCCAGCAGCTCGAGACGGAAACAGAACACCGGGGAGCTGTTTTTT
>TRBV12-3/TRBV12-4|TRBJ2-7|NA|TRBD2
CASSLFGTTPYEQYF
TGTGCCAGCAGTTTATTCGGGACTACCCCCTACGAGCAGTACTTC
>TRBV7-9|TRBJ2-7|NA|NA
CASRQGSLYEQYF
TGTGCCAGCAGACAAGGTAGTCTCTACGAGCAGTACTTC
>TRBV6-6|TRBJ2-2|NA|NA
CASSEFQGGNTGELFF
TGTGCCAGCAGCGAATTTCAGGGAGGCAACACCGGGGAGCTGTTTTTT
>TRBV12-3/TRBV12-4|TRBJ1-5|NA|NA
CASSLQGLDQPQHF
TGTGCCAGCAGTTTACAGGGGCTTGATCAGCCCCAGCATTTT
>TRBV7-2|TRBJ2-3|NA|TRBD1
CASSGQDLSTDTQYF
TGTGCCAGCAGCGGACAGGACCTTAGCACAGATACGCAGTATTTT
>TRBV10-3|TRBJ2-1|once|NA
CAIRGVSYNEQFF
TGTGCCATCAGAGGGGTATCCTACAATGAGCAGTTCTTC
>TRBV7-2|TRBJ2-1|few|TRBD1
CASSSGTGDNEQFF
TGTGCCAGCAGCTCTGGGACAGGAGACAATGAGCAGTTCTTC
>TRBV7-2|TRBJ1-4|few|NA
CASSLDTEKLFF
TGTGCCAGCAGTTTGGACACGGAAAAACTGTTTTTT
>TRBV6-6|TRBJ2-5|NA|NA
CASSYAGRQQEQYF
TGTGCCAGCAGTTACGCAGGCAGACAGCAGGAGCAGTACTTC
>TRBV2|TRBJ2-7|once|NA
CASSEATRLASSYEQYF
TGTGCCAGCAGTGAAGCGACGAGGCTAGCGAGTTCCTACGAGCAGTACTTC
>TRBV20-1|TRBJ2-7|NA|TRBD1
CSANRQGASREQYF
TGCAGTGCAAACCGACAGGGGGCTTCGCGAGAGCAGTACTTC
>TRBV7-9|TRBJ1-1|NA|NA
CASDPLRGAFF
TGTGCCAGCGACCCATTGAGGGGGGCTTTCTTT
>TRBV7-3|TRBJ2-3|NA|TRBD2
CASSYSGSPTDTQYF
TGTGCCAGCAGTTACAGCGGGAGCCCAACAGATACGCAGTATTTT
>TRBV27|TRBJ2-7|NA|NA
CASSAGTSRDEQYF
TGTGCCAGCAGTGCCGGGACCTCCCGTGACGAGCAGTACTTC
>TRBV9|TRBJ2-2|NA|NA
CASSAEGFGELFF
TGTGCCAGCAGCGCAGAGGGGTTCGGGGAGCTGTTTTTT
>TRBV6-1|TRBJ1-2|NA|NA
CASSEALGRNGYTF
TGTGCCAGCAGTGAAGCATTGGGCAGGAATGGCTACACCTTC
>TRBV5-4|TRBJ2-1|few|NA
CASSLEPRAYNEQFF
TGTGCCAGCAGCTTGGAACCAAGGGCCTACAATGAGCAGTTCTTC
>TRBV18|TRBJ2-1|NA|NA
CASSPEIQETQFF
TGTGCCAGCTCACCAGAGATCCAAGAGACCCAGTTCTTC
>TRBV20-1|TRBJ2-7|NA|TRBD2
CSADGLAGAYEQYF
TGCAGTGCAGACGGGCTAGCGGGAGCCTACGAGCAGTACTTC
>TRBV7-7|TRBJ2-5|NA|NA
CASSVEGGGSEQYF
TGTGCCAGCAGCGTAGAGGGGGGAGGGAGTGAGCAGTACTTC
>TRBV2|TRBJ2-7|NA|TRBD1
CASSEFRTGSYEQYF
TGTGCCAGCAGTGAATTTCGGACAGGGTCCTACGAGCAGTACTTC
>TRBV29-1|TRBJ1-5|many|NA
CSVAGSNQPQHF
TGCAGCGTTGCGGGGAGCAATCAGCCCCAGCATTTT
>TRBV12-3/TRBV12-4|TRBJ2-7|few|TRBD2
CASSLFGLAGEYEQYF
TGTGCCAGCAGTTTGTTTGGACTAGCGGGAGAGTACGAGCAGTACTTC
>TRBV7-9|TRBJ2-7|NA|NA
CANSRDPRVYEQYF
TGTGCCAACAGTCGGGACCCTAGAGTGTACGAGCAGTACTTC
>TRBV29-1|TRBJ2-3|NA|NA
CSVDGAVGRYAYF
TGCAGCGTTGATGGGGCGGTGGGCAGATACGCGTATTTT
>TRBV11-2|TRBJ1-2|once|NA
CASSLGFPSYGYTF
TGTGCCAGCAGCTTGGGCTTTCCAAGCTATGGCTACACCTTC
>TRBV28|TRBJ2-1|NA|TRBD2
CASRSSGVGYNEQFF
TGTGCCAGCAGGTCTAGCGGGGTCGGGTACAATGAGCAGTTCTTC
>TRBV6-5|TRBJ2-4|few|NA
CASSYSATGPPYF
TGTGCCAGCAGTTACTCGGCGACGGGACCACCGTACTTC
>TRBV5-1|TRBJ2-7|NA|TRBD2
CASSWVTSGKDEQYF
TGCGCCAGCAGCTGGGTGACTAGCGGGAAGGACGAGCAGTACTTC
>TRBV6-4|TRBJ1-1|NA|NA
CASSDSIYGEAFF
TGTGCCAGCAGTGACTCGATCTACGGTGAAGCTTTCTTT
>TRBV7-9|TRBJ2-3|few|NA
CASSSLADFTDTQYF
TGTGCCAGCAGCTCCCTGGCCGACTTCACAGATACGCAGTATTTT
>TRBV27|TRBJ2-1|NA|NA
CASSLWNNHNEQFF
TGTGCCAGCAGTTTATGGAATAACCACAATGAGCAGTTCTTC
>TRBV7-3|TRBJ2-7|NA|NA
CASSLRRGRGYEQYF
TGTGCCAGCAGCTTAAGGAGGGGGCGCGGTTACGAGCAGTACTTC
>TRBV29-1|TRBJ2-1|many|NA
CSAGGNEQFF
TGCAGCGCTGGGGGGAATGAGCAGTTCTTC
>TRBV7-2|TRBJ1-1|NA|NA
CASSLTQVNTEAFF
TGTGCCAGCAGCTTAACCCAGGTGAACACTGAAGCTTTCTTT
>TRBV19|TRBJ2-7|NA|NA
CASSLQGGQPSYEQYF
TGTGCCAGTAGTCTCCAGGGGGGGCAGCCTTCCTACGAGCAGTACTTC
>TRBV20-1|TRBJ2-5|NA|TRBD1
CSASGVRGQETQYF
TGCAGTGCTAGCGGGGTCAGGGGGCAGGAGACCCAGTACTTC
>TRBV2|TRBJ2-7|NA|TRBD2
CASSGPSGASYEQYF
TGTGCCAGCAGTGGGCCTAGCGGAGCCTCCTACGAGCAGTACTTC
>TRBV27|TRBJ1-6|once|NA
CASSLGQENSPLHF
TGTGCCAGCAGTTTAGGCCAGGAGAATTCACCCCTCCACTTT
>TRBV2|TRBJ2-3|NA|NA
CASSEQGPTDTQYF
TGTGCCAGCAGTGAACAGGGTCCCACAGATACGCAGTATTTT